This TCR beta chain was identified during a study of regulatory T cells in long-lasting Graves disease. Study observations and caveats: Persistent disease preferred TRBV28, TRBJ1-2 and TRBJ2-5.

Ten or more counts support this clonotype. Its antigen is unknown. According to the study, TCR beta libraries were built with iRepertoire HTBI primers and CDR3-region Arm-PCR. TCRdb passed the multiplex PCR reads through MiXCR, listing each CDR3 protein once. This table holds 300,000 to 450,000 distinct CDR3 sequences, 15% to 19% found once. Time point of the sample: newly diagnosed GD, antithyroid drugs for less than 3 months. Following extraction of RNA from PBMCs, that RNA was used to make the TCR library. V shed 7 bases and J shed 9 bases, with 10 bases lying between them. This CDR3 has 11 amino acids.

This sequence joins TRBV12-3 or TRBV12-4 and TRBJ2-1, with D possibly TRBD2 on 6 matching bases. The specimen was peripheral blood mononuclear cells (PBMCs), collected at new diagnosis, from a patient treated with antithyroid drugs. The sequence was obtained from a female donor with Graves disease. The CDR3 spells CASTGGIEQFF. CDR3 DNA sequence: TGTGCCAGCACAGGAGGGATTGAGCAGTTCTTC.